The clone carrying this T cell receptor (beta chain) occurred many times. V was pared by 1 base and J by 3 bases, with 3 bases of the junction left unmatched. Germline-derived CDR1 and CDR2 are SEHNR and FQNEAQ (reference sequence). The CDR3 totals 15 residues. These data originate in a study of early T cells in non-severe SARS-CoV-2 infection. Study in general: Bulk RNA isolated from unsorted whole blood underwent sequencing; chains were not paired.

The TCR library protocol attached unique molecular identifiers to the individual cDNA molecules. TCRdb analysed the 5' RACE reads with MiXCR anew, one entry per CDR3 protein. The table records tens of thousands of distinct CDR3 sequences, approximately 11% of them present only once. The chain links TRBV7-9 to TRBJ1-3, with 7 bases aligning to TRBD1. This TCR was recovered from an adult who was a healthcare worker with PCR-confirmed SARS-CoV-2 infection or an uninfected control (not recorded which). The starting material was whole blood, obtained at baseline. The CDR3, as DNA: TGTGCCAGCAGCTTAGGGGACAGATATGGAAACACCATATATTTT. Residues: CASSLGDRYGNTIYF.